This T cell receptor (beta chain) was captured by sequencing in a study of blood T cells in healthy people across ages. The second PCR ran roughly 6 to 11 cycles with a sample-barcoded 5' primer and J-beta primers. One entry per CDR3 protein, called by TCRdb with MiXCR from the 5' RACE reads. The sample has almost 800,000 distinct CDR3 sequences; nearly 60% are singletons. No fewer than 7 million PBMCs went into each sample. In the case of this clonotype: Its antigen is not identified.

CDR3 length: 13 amino acids. The V gene end was trimmed by 6 bases and the J gene end by 5 bases; junction bases not matched to a gene: 6. General study results and limits: Bulk PBMC profiling left naive and antigen-experienced comparisons inconclusive. Roughly linear declines in TCR beta diversity per million T cells occurred with age. The long-lived group displayed more naive CD4+ cells, plus higher diversity, than the aged donors did.

The origin of this receptor is a man between 25 and 39 years old in good health. The chain couples TRBV12-3 or TRBV12-4 to TRBJ2-5, with 7 positions matching TRBD1. The sample was blood. This chain's CDR3 is CASRVTGQETQYF. CDR3 coding DNA: TGTGCCAGCAGGGTGACAGGGCAGGAGACCCAGTACTTC.